This T cell receptor (beta chain) was sequenced in a study of blood T cell repertoires in COVID-19. The overall study: Both acute and convalescent COVID-19 samples were obtained from the United States, Italy and Spain. The analysed material was cDNA or gDNA that came from T cells, B-cell-depleted T cells, or PBMCs.

Authors' methods: Estimation of nucleated cell counts relied on the amplification of reference gene primers. Sequencing was performed with immunoSEQ multiplex PCR; in TCRdb, only in-frame clones are kept and a portion is missing. Clone size and the V and J calls come from that table; the DNA yielded D and trimming. The sample shows 300,000 or so clones, around 88% of them seen only once. The source material was peripheral blood. This receptor was identified in a woman in her forties or fifties with acute or convalescent COVID-19.

The CDR3 sequence: CASSQEVGNSPLHF. CDR3 coding DNA: TGTGCCAGCAGCCAAGAGGTCGGGAATTCACCCCTCCACTTT. V usage is TRBV3-1 (or the pseudogene TRBV3-2) and J usage is TRBJ1-6; D gene ambiguous. V lost 0 bases and J 7 bases, leaving 7 bases between the germline ends. The CDR3 is 14 residues long. The germline gives CDR1 LGHDT, CDR2 YNNKEL (reference sequence).